Listed below are T cell receptor beta chains from one sample, sequenced in a study of blood T cell repertoires in COVID-19. The protocol was immunoSEQ multiplex PCR, while the TCRdb copy is restricted to in-frame clones and leaves out a portion. The sample lists over 130,000 clones; roughly 84% were seen once. The sequenced sample was peripheral blood. These TCRs come from a man between 65 and 85 years old with acute or convalescent COVID-19. The CDR3 runs from the conserved cysteine through the conserved F or W. The order of the fields is D gene, clone size, V gene, J gene, CDR3 protein, CDR3 DNA. D genes are given only for firm matches. A clone size is listed for some rows: how often the clone was seen (once, few, many), or a class if it is expanded.

D gene: NA
clone size: NA
V gene: TRBV11-2
J gene: TRBJ2-2
CDR3 protein: CASRSSATSVTGELFF
CDR3 DNA: TGTGCCAGCAGATCTTCCGCGACTAGTGTCACCGGGGAGCTGTTTTTT

D gene: NA
clone size: NA
V gene: TRBV2
J gene: TRBJ2-7
CDR3 protein: CASSDMSESSYEQYF
CDR3 DNA: TGTGCCAGCAGTGATATGAGCGAATCCTCCTACGAGCAGTACTTC

D gene: NA
clone size: NA
V gene: TRBV28
J gene: TRBJ1-2
CDR3 protein: CASSIHTGVSYGYTF
CDR3 DNA: TGTGCCAGCAGCATCCATACAGGTGTTTCGTATGGCTACACCTTC

D gene: TRBD1
clone size: NA
V gene: TRBV4-1
J gene: TRBJ2-7
CDR3 protein: CASSQEGTGGYEQYF
CDR3 DNA: TGCGCCAGCAGCCAAGAAGGGACAGGGGGGTACGAGCAGTACTTC

D gene: NA
clone size: NA
V gene: TRBV4-2
J gene: TRBJ1-5
CDR3 protein: CASSQGRGGGNQPQHF
CDR3 DNA: TGTGCCAGCAGCCAAGGAAGAGGGGGTGGCAATCAGCCCCAGCATTTT

D gene: NA
clone size: NA
V gene: TRBV7-9
J gene: TRBJ1-1
CDR3 protein: CASSLGDLGNTEAFF
CDR3 DNA: TGTGCCAGCAGCTTAGGGGACTTGGGGAACACTGAAGCTTTCTTT

D gene: NA
clone size: NA
V gene: TRBV5-1
J gene: TRBJ2-2
CDR3 protein: CASSLDSTGELFF
CDR3 DNA: TGCGCCAGCAGCCTTGACTCCACCGGGGAGCTGTTTTTT

D gene: TRBD1
clone size: few
V gene: TRBV5-1
J gene: TRBJ1-6
CDR3 protein: CASSWGQGIENSPLHF
CDR3 DNA: TGCGCCAGCAGCTGGGGACAGGGGATCGAAAATTCACCCCTCCACTTT

D gene: NA
clone size: NA
V gene: TRBV3-1/TRBV3-2
J gene: TRBJ2-7
CDR3 protein: CASSHAGGVGYEQYF
CDR3 DNA: TGTGCCAGCAGCCATGCCGGAGGGGTGGGCTACGAGCAGTACTTC

D gene: TRBD2
clone size: NA
V gene: TRBV6-5
J gene: TRBJ2-7
CDR3 protein: CASTRTSGDTYEQYF
CDR3 DNA: TGTGCCAGCACCCGGACTAGCGGGGATACCTACGAGCAGTACTTC

D gene: TRBD1
clone size: NA
V gene: TRBV28
J gene: TRBJ2-3
CDR3 protein: CASRTSGTGLKNTQYF
CDR3 DNA: TGTGCCAGCAGAACTTCCGGGACAGGGTTAAAAAATACGCAGTATTTT

D gene: NA
clone size: NA
V gene: TRBV7-9
J gene: TRBJ1-5
CDR3 protein: CASSLGAGRGPQHF
CDR3 DNA: TGTGCCAGCAGCTTAGGAGCGGGGAGGGGGCCCCAGCATTTT

D gene: NA
clone size: once
V gene: TRBV19
J gene: TRBJ1-5
CDR3 protein: CASSISLSGGNQPQHF
CDR3 DNA: TGTGCCAGTAGTATTAGTCTCTCAGGGGGCAATCAGCCCCAGCATTTT

D gene: TRBD1
clone size: NA
V gene: TRBV5-1
J gene: TRBJ1-1
CDR3 protein: CASSEGQGNTEAFF
CDR3 DNA: TGCGCCAGCAGCGAGGGACAGGGTAACACTGAAGCTTTCTTT

D gene: TRBD2
clone size: NA
V gene: TRBV11-3
J gene: TRBJ2-2
CDR3 protein: CASSPVLAGGNTGELFF
CDR3 DNA: TGTGCCAGCAGCCCGGTACTAGCGGGGGGAAACACCGGGGAGCTGTTTTTT

D gene: NA
clone size: NA
V gene: TRBV5-5
J gene: TRBJ1-3
CDR3 protein: CASGPVGDGNTIYF
CDR3 DNA: TGTGCCAGCGGGCCGGTGGGCGACGGAAACACCATATATTTT